The following is a TCR beta chain sequence with its context. This clonotype was seen ten or more times. Its cognate antigen has yet to be identified. At one of its ends the junction is not consistent with the germline gene, which may arise from a read error. The sample comes from a study of identical twins (dated by TCRdb to between 2015 and 2016). Some background on the complete study: To test whether fetal clonotypes persist, the study used deep sequencing on TCR alpha and beta repertoires from monozygotic twins, unrelated adults of various ages, and cord blood. Replicate twin experiments were performed at different times using different library preparation protocols to rule out contamination. General study outcomes and caveats: Abundant cord blood beta clonotypes had fewer insertions, young adult naive repertoires showed a similar but weaker trend, and memory repertoires showed no such trend. Invariant T cells such as MAIT and iNKT could partly confound zero-insertion analyses, though diverse VJ usage argued against this for most clonotypes. The excess sharing between twins in beta out-of-frame sequences was weaker because fewer shared sequences reduced the signal-to-noise ratio. In monozygotic twins, out-of-frame TCR alpha sharing was systematically underestimated by recombination models, although the models agreed with sharing between unrelated individuals. Because the same donors could not be followed over many years, conclusions were based on cross-sectional statistical analysis. Compared with coincidental sharing between unrelated individuals, an excess of low generation-probability sequences was observed among out-of-frame TCR alpha sequences shared between twins.

Reading from cysteine to phenylalanine, the CDR3 counts 12 amino acids. This entry keeps only the CDR3 DNA: 36 bases, framed from base 1. Via the germline V gene (reference sequence), CDR1 is LGHDT and CDR2 YNNKEL. The library relied on 5' RACE. TCRdb shows the sequencer as Illumina HiSeq 2000. A universal primer binding site was added through template switching, and the final cDNA carried a unique molecular identifier so that TCR cDNA molecules could be counted accurately. Specific primers in the conserved constant-segment region were used to synthesize first-strand cDNA for TCR alpha and beta chains. To control for contamination, every cDNA library was double barcoded, receiving both a SMART-Mk sample barcode and Illumina barcodes. TruSeq adapter sequences, together with Illumina sample barcodes, were added in two successive PCR steps. The TCR alpha and beta cDNA libraries were sequenced on the Illumina HiSeq platform using custom primers. Per the original workflow: MiGEC was used to process raw reads and extract unique molecular identifiers, and MiXCR was used to find CDR3 positions. For each individual, recombination models were inferred using an EM algorithm with the repgenHMM and IGoR tools. Shared clonotype analysis was performed with the tcR package in R, normalizing sharing by the product of cloneset sizes. To study raw recombination free of thymic and clonal selection effects, out-of-frame nonproductive sequences were analyzed. Through fastp at Q25 and MiXCR, TCRdb rebuilt clones from the public reads, retaining in-frame beta chains. Each entry is one CDR3 protein sequence, shown with its most common DNA and genes. The V and J calls were determined by TCRdb, not by the authors. The sample contains about 210,000 distinct CDR3 sequences, approximately 9% of them found a single time. Together, the top ten hold approximately 5.1% of the sample.

All donors were healthy Caucasians. Using Miltenyi CD45RO+ enrichment and human naive T-cell isolation kits, memory (CD45RO+) and naive T cells were isolated from PBMC. The clonotype originates from a woman aged 18-30 years in good health. The chain couples TRBV3-1 to TRBJ1-1; the D gene remains uncertain. Sample: memory (CD45RO+) T cells sorted from blood. The cell subset or site label, as the study defines it: CD45RO+ enriched T cells. The CDR3 region: CASNQGASEAFF. The sequence in DNA is TGTGCCAGCAACCAAGGTGCCTCTGAAGCTTTCTTT.